Listed here are 13 T cell receptor beta chains from one sample, sequenced in a study of Ad26.COV2.S vaccination and SARS-CoV-2 variants. The sample's treatment: some 19 received Ad26.COV2.S at low or high dose, single or two shots; about five received placebo; per-sample allocation not given. Vaccine and placebo recipients were sampled on day 63 after the first injection. Assay: immunoSEQ multiplex PCR; the TCRdb copy retains only in-frame clones and omits some. This table has under 600,000 clones, 80% to 90% appearing once. Here the sequenced sample was peripheral blood, taken in a trial of Ad26.COV2.S vaccine versus placebo. The receptors here all came from a person between 18 and 65 years old who received the Ad26.COV2.S COVID-19 vaccine or a placebo.

The chain couples TRBV7-8 to TRBJ1-5; D unclear. V dropped 5 bases and J dropped 6 bases, with 14 bases sitting between them. Germline CDR1 SGHVS, CDR2 FQNEAQ. The CDR3 sequence is 14 residues long. CDR3 coding DNA: TGTGCCAGCAGCCCGAGTGGAGTGGGTCAGCCCCAGCATTTT. Protein sequence: CASSPSGVGQPQHF.

The chain is built from TRBV4-2 and TRBJ1-3; 12 nucleotides align to TRBD1. In germline, CDR1 is LGHNA, CDR2 YNFKEQ. V dropped 4 bases and J dropped 3; count of bases not matched to a gene: 4. CDR3 length equals 16 residues. The DNA for the CDR3 is TGTGCCAGCAGCCCAGGGACAGGGGGCTTTGGAAACACCATATATTTT. This sequence encodes CASSPGTGGFGNTIYF.

The chain uses TRBV10-3 and TRBJ2-7; 9 positions match TRBD1. Germline trimming cut 8 bases from V and 3 bases from J; bases unmatched to any gene: 11. CDR3 length equals 15 residues. Germline values: CDR1 ENHRY, CDR2 SYGVKD. The CDR3 spells CAISVDRGKIYEQYF. The CDR3, as DNA: TGTGCCATCTCTGTCGACAGGGGGAAAATCTACGAGCAGTACTTC.

The V gene is TRBV5-1, the J gene TRBJ1-6; 9 bases agree with TRBD1. Germline values: CDR1 SGHRS, CDR2 YFSETQ. This CDR3 is built from 14 residues. J gave up 7 bases and V 4 bases, and 3 bases lay outside the gene matches. The CDR3 protein is CASSQGQGNSPLHF. The CDR3 nucleotides are TGCGCCAGCAGCCAAGGACAGGGGAATTCACCCCTCCACTTT.

The chain is built from TRBV19 and TRBJ1-1, with D uncertain. Trimming took off 7 bases at V and 8 bases at J, with 23 bases between the two ends. CDR1 is LNHDA and CDR2 is SQIVND in the germline V gene (reference sequence). There are 15 residues in the CDR3. The CDR3: CASNVNIISRVEAFF. In DNA, the CDR3 is TGTGCCAGTAACGTTAACATCATCTCCCGTGTAGAAGCTTTCTTT. The whole variable domain, remainder taken from reference TRBV19 and TRBJ1-1, is DGGITQSPKYLFRKEGQNVTLSCEQNLNHDAMYWYRQDPGQGLRLIYYSQIVNDFQKGDIAEGYSVSREKKESFPLTVTSAQKNPTAFYLCASNVNIISRVEAFFGQGTRLTVV.

This clone was counted once. The chain has TRBV28 and TRBJ1-1; D gene uncertain. The CDR3 sequence is 14 residues long. Germline V CDR1 and CDR2: MDHEN, SYDVKM. V gave up 4 bases and J gave up 0 bases, with 9 bases separating them. CDR3 sequence: CASSSSEMNTEAFF. In nucleotides, the CDR3 is TGTGCCAGCAGTTCGTCAGAAATGAACACTGAAGCTTTCTTT.

This chain connects TRBV3-1 (or the pseudogene TRBV3-2) to TRBJ2-2; D gene unclear. The CDR3 is 13 residues long. Germline CDR1 is LGHDT and CDR2 is YNNKEL (reference sequence). V lost 4 bases and J lost 4, with 7 bases in between. This CDR3 reads CASSPHSTGELFF. CDR3 nucleotide sequence: TGTGCCAGCAGCCCCCACAGCACCGGGGAGCTGTTTTTT.

The CDR3 DNA is TGTGCCACCAGCAGAGACAGGGAGTCAACTAATGAAAAACTGTTTTTT. Residues: CATSRDRESTNEKLFF. This chain links TRBV15 with TRBJ1-4, with a weak D call TRBD1 (5 bases). Trimming removed 0 bases from V and 0 bases from J, with 8 bases in between. The germline V gene encodes CDR1 LNHNV and CDR2 YYDKDF (reference sequence). The CDR3 runs 16 residues.

The chain recombines TRBV6-2 or TRBV6-3 with TRBJ2-7; 16 bases match TRBD2. Germline-derived CDR1 and CDR2 are MNHEY and SVGEGT. The length of the CDR3 is 19 residues. Trimming at V came to 2 bases and at J to 4 bases, leaving 11 bases not matched to a gene. The CDR3 DNA reads as TGTGCCAGCAGTTACACAACCGGGACTAGCGGGAGGGCCCGTTACGAGCAGTACTTC. Protein product: CASSYTTGTSGRARYEQYF.

The chain employs TRBV18 and TRBJ2-5, with 11 positions matching TRBD1. The CDR3 has 14 amino acids. The V segment lost 5 bases and the J segment 5 bases; nucleotides outside the gene matches: 4. Looked up from germline, CDR1 is KGHSH and CDR2 is LQKENI. CDR3 region: CASSSRDRGETQYF. The CDR3 DNA sequence: TGTGCCAGCTCATCACGGGACAGGGGGGAGACCCAGTACTTC.

In this sample, this clone turned up a few times. The V and J genes are TRBV5-4 and TRBJ1-6; 10 nucleotides line up with TRBD1. Looked up from germline, CDR1 is SGHNT and CDR2 is YYREEE (reference sequence). The CDR3 runs 14 residues. Trimming at V came to 4 bases and at J to 10 bases, leaving 5 bases not matched to a gene. CDR3 in amino acids: CASSLRDRGSPLHF. In DNA form, the CDR3 reads TGTGCCAGCAGCCTCCGGGACAGGGGATCACCCCTCCACTTT.

The rearrangement joins TRBV2 to TRBJ1-2; D unresolved. Trimming removed 6 bases from V and 5 bases from J, with 10 bases in between. The germline V gene has CDR1 SNHLY and CDR2 FYNNEI. The CDR3 spans 12 residues. The CDR3 loop is CASRTMTYGYTF. CDR3 nucleotides: TGTGCCAGCAGGACAATGACTTATGGCTACACCTTC.

V and J are TRBV24-1 and TRBJ2-1; D ambiguous. CDR1 and CDR2 from the germline V gene are KGHDR and SFDVKD. The CDR3 consists of 14 residues. Trimming pared 4 bases from V and 2 bases from J, leaving 8 bases between. The DNA for the CDR3 is TGTGCCACCAGTGACCCGGGTCCCTACAATGAGCAGTTCTTC. It specifies CATSDPGPYNEQFF.